These 30 T cell receptor beta chains came from one sample sequenced in a study of cytomegalovirus exposure and HLA in healthy donors. The PCR employed 60 Vbeta primers together with 13 Jbeta primers. Profiled with immunoSEQ multiplex PCR; TCRdb holds only in-frame clones, not every one. The table has roughly 120,000 clones, approximately 70% seen once; the top ten hold 8% to 9.5%. Sequencing was performed on PBMCs. Source of these receptors: a woman in her thirties or forties in good health and CMV-seropositive.

This clone occurred once. The chain is built from TRBV6-1 and TRBJ2-3; 8 bases agree with TRBD2. Germline CDR1 reads MNHNS; CDR2 reads SASEGT. Losses at the gene ends were 5 bases for V and 4 bases for J; bases not matched to a gene: 8. The CDR3 runs to 15 residues. The CDR3 bases are TGTGCCAGCAGTCGGGACTTCGGGGGGGCAGATACGCAGTATTTT. Protein sequence: CASSRDFGGADTQYF.

The chain carries TRBV11-1 and TRBJ1-4, with 9 bases matching TRBD1. The V segment lost 5 bases and the J segment 6 bases; nucleotides outside the gene matches: 4. From germline, CDR1 is SGHAT and CDR2 FQDESV (reference sequence). The CDR3 contains 14 residues. CDR3 coding DNA: TGTGCCAGCAGCCCGGACAGGGGAGATGAAAAACTGTTTTTT. It specifies CASSPDRGDEKLFF.

The V gene is TRBV5-4, the J gene TRBJ2-5; TRBD2 agrees at 11 bases. Germline V lookup: CDR1 SGHNT, CDR2 YYREEE (reference sequence). This CDR3 is built from 15 residues. V gave up 3 bases and J gave up 3 bases; unmatched junction bases: 4. CDR3 amino acids: CASSSASGRKETQYF. CDR3 bases: TGTGCCAGCAGCTCAGCTAGCGGGAGGAAAGAGACCCAGTACTTC.

The chain joins TRBV7-3 to TRBJ2-1; TRBD2 agrees at 8 bases. This CDR3 is 16 amino acids long. Germline CDR1 and CDR2: SGHTA and FQGTGA. Trimming removed 3 bases from V and 0 bases from J; junction bases left unmatched: 4. CDR3 loop: CASSFSGMGSYNEQFF. In DNA, the CDR3 is TGTGCCAGCAGCTTTAGCGGGATGGGCTCCTACAATGAGCAGTTCTTC.

The chain joins TRBV6-4 to TRBJ2-3; the match to TRBD2 covers 7 bases. The germline V gene has CDR1 MRHNA and CDR2 SNTAGT. This CDR3 is built from 16 residues. With 2 bases clipped from V and 1 base from J, the junction kept 6 bases outside the gene matches. As DNA, the CDR3 is TGTGCCAGCAGTGACGGAACTAGCGTCCGCACAGATACGCAGTATTTT. It translates to CASSDGTSVRTDTQYF.

The DNA of the CDR3 is TGTGCCAGCAGCTCCGGGACTAGCGGGTTTAAAGAGACCCAGTACTTC. Protein sequence: CASSSGTSGFKETQYF. This rearrangement joins TRBV11-3 to TRBJ2-5, with 12 nucleotides matching TRBD2. The trim removed 4 bases at V and 3 bases at J, leaving 6 bases unmatched. The CDR3 covers 16 residues. Germline loops: CDR1 SGHNT, CDR2 YENEEA.

The V call is TRBV2, the J call TRBJ2-3, with TRBD2 matching over 7 bases. The CDR3 spans 17 residues. V gave up 6 bases and J gave up 2 bases; unmatched junction bases: 14. The germline gives CDR1 SNHLY, CDR2 FYNNEI. In nucleotides, the CDR3 is TGTGCCAGCAGATCCACGGGGCGGGAGCGCGACACAGATACGCAGTATTTT. Its translation: CASRSTGRERDTDTQYF.

This rearrangement joins TRBV4-3 to TRBJ2-7, with TRBD2 matching over 7 bases. V dropped 3 bases and J dropped 4; count of bases not matched to a gene: 9. The CDR3 has 15 amino acids. The germline gives CDR1 LGHNA, CDR2 YSLEER. In DNA form, the CDR3 reads TGCGCCAGCAGCCAGGCGCTAGCGGTTCTATACGAGCAGTACTTC. As protein: CASSQALAVLYEQYF.

Only a few counts were recorded for this clone. The gene calls are TRBV2 and TRBJ1-1, with D possibly TRBD1 on 6 matching bases. The germline V gene encodes CDR1 SNHLY and CDR2 FYNNEI. The V and J ends lost 3 bases and 9 bases respectively, with 14 bases between them. This CDR3 is 13 amino acids long. As DNA, the CDR3 is TGTGCCAGCAGTGAGAGGTCACAGGGAAAAGCTTTCTTT. This gives the protein CASSERSQGKAFF.

Concerning this clone: At one boundary the junction diverges from the germline segment, which might be a read error. This chain joins TRBV19 and TRBJ1-1; the D gene is possibly TRBD1 (5 bases). The CDR3 covers 12 residues. Germline V gene lookup returns CDR1 LNHDA and CDR2 SQIVND (reference sequence). CDR3 sequence: CVSSIRGTEAFF. DNA of the CDR3: TGTGTCAGTAGTATACGGGGGACTGAAGCTTTCTTT. The variable domain in full, with the rest retrieved from reference TRBV19 and TRBJ1-1, is DGGITQSPKYLFRKEGQNVTLSCEQNLNHDAMYWYRQDPGQGLRLIYYSQIVNDFQKGDIAEGYSVSREKKESFPLTVTSAQKNPTAFYLCVSSIRGTEAFFGQGTRLTVV.

This clone has just a few counts. The chain combines TRBV19 with TRBJ2-3; tentatively, D is TRBD1 (5 bases). This CDR3 is built from 15 residues. Trimming pared 0 bases from V and 1 base from J, leaving 8 bases between. From germline, CDR1 is LNHDA and CDR2 SQIVND (reference sequence). Here the CDR3 DNA reads TGTGCCAGTAGTATAGATTGGGGCGGCACAGATACGCAGTATTTT. Translation gives CASSIDWGGTDTQYF.

Notes on this clone: One end of the junction does not line up with germline, which may come from a read error. This chain joins TRBV5-1 and TRBJ1-4; 7 nucleotides match TRBD1. CDR3 length equals 15 residues. Germline-derived CDR1 and CDR2 are SGHRS and YFSETQ. CDR3 sequence reads: CASSLVQGTNETLFF. The CDR3 DNA reads as TGCGCCAGCAGCTTGGTACAGGGGACAAATGAAACACTGTTTTTT.

This rearrangement joins TRBV28 to TRBJ1-2; TRBD1 is a possible D gene (6 bases). CDR1 and CDR2 (germline): MDHEN, SYDVKM. CDR3 size: 15 residues. Trimming stripped 4 bases from V and 8 bases from J, with 20 bases between. CDR3 in DNA: TGTGCCAGCAGTTATCAATACCGGGACATTGAGGGCTACACCTTC. Its protein is CASSYQYRDIEGYTF.

The chain combines TRBV9 with TRBJ1-1, with D unresolved. The CDR3 contains 13 residues. Trimming took off 3 bases at V and 1 base at J, with 7 bases between the two ends. Germline V gene sequence: CDR1 SGDLS, CDR2 YYNGEE. The CDR3 region is CASSAEGNTEAFF. CDR3 DNA: TGTGCCAGCAGCGCCGAGGGGAACACTGAAGCTTTCTTT. The full variable domain, in which reference TRBV9 and TRBJ1-1 provide the parts outside the CDR3, is DSGVTQTPKHLITATGQRVTLRCSPRSGDLSVYWYQQSLDQGLQFLIQYYNGEERAKGNILERFSAQQFPDLHSELNLSSLELGDSALYFCASSAEGNTEAFFGQGTRLTVV.

This chain links TRBV18 with TRBJ1-4, with D perhaps TRBD1 (5 bases). Germline CDR1 reads KGHSH; CDR2 reads LQKENI. With 2 bases removed from V and 5 bases from J, the gap between germline ends came to 15 bases. This CDR3 contains 16 residues. This chain's CDR3 is CASSPIFSEGNEKLFF. CDR3 bases: TGTGCCAGCTCACCAATCTTCTCGGAGGGGAATGAAAAACTGTTTTTT.

V gene TRBV7-2 combines with J gene TRBJ2-2; D perhaps matches TRBD2 (6 bases). This CDR3 is 15 amino acids long. The germline gives CDR1 SGHTA, CDR2 FQGNSA. With 3 bases removed from V and 5 bases from J, the gap between germline ends came to 13 bases. This CDR3 is CASSFERGGTGELFF. As DNA, the CDR3 is TGTGCCAGCAGCTTTGAGAGAGGAGGGACCGGGGAGCTGTTTTTT.

This clone was counted between two and nine times. The chain is built from TRBV27 and TRBJ2-7, with a weak D call TRBD1 (6 bases). Per the germline V gene, CDR1 is MNHEY and CDR2 is SMNVEV (reference sequence). The V end lost 5 bases, the J end lost 2 bases, and 16 bases lay between the germline ends. The CDR3 extends over 15 amino acids. The CDR3, as DNA: TGTGCCAGCAGTCTGAGCCGGGACACAACCTACGAGCAGTACTTC. This codes for CASSLSRDTTYEQYF.

The chain joins TRBV21-1 to TRBJ2-7; the table's D call, TRBD2, was not checked against the DNA. TRBV21-1 is annotated as a pseudogene. The CDR3 consists of 18 residues. CDR3 sequence (DNA): TGTGCCAGCAGCAAAGCGCTTTTAGGGCGGGAGGTCTCCTACGAGCAGTACTTC. This gives the protein CASSKALLGREVSYEQYF.

About this clone itself: Other DNA sequences in the same sample also yield this CDR3. The rearrangement links TRBV19 to TRBJ1-1; no firm D call. There are 12 residues in the CDR3. From germline, CDR1 is LNHDA and CDR2 SQIVND (reference sequence). Trimming took off 6 bases at V and 3 bases at J, with 8 bases between the two ends. The CDR3 region has the DNA TGTGCCAGTAGCCCGGGTGACACTGAAGCTTTCTTT. Protein: CASSPGDTEAFF. Using reference TRBV19 and TRBJ1-1 for the parts outside the CDR3, the full variable domain is DGGITQSPKYLFRKEGQNVTLSCEQNLNHDAMYWYRQDPGQGLRLIYYSQIVNDFQKGDIAEGYSVSREKKESFPLTVTSAQKNPTAFYLCASSPGDTEAFFGQGTRLTVV.

The chain combines TRBV7-2 with TRBJ1-2, with D tentatively TRBD1 (5 bases). CDR1 is SGHTA and CDR2 is FQGNSA in the germline V gene. This CDR3 contains 12 residues. The V end lost 0 bases, the J end lost 12 bases, and 11 bases lay between the germline ends. The chain's CDR3 is CASSLAVGGDTF. The CDR3 nucleotides are TGTGCCAGCAGCTTAGCTGTGGGGGGGGACACCTTC.

This clone has a handful of counts. The chain is built from TRBV5-5 and TRBJ2-7; maybe TRBD1 (6 bases). Germline V gene data show CDR1 as SGHKS and CDR2 as YYEKEE (reference sequence). Deletions cut 1 base from V and 4 bases from J, with 12 bases between. The CDR3 spans 14 residues. CDR3 in DNA: TGTGCCAGCAGCTTGTACAGGGAAACTTACGAGCAGTACTTC. It translates to CASSLYRETYEQYF.

In this sample, this clone turned up a few times. The chain employs TRBV4-1 and TRBJ1-1; a possible D gene is TRBD1 (6 bases). V was pared by 4 bases and J by 0 bases, with 12 bases between. Looked up from germline, CDR1 is MGHRA and CDR2 is YSYEKL. The CDR3 length is 15 residues. For the CDR3, the DNA is TGCGCCAGCAGCCCAAACGGACAGATGAACACTGAAGCTTTCTTT. Its translation is CASSPNGQMNTEAFF.

This clone was detected a few times. The chain is built from TRBV15 and TRBJ2-3; a possible D gene is TRBD1 (5 bases). Germline lookup yields CDR1 LNHNV and CDR2 YYDKDF (reference sequence). This CDR3 contains 15 residues. V dropped 5 bases and J dropped 2 bases, with 14 bases sitting between them. The CDR3 protein is CATSSSDSPTDTQYF. The CDR3 DNA reads as TGTGCCACCAGCTCCTCCGACAGCCCCACAGATACGCAGTATTTT.

This clone has only a few counts. The V gene is TRBV5-8, the J gene TRBJ2-1; D gene ambiguous. The V end lost 0 bases, the J end lost 3 bases, and 16 bases lay between the germline ends. Per germline, CDR1 SGHTS and CDR2 YDEGEE. CDR3 length: 17 amino acids. CDR3 sequence reads: CASSLASVYRNYNEQFF. In DNA, the CDR3 is TGTGCCAGCAGCTTGGCCAGCGTGTACCGAAACTACAATGAGCAGTTCTTC.

J is TRBJ2-2 and V is TRBV28, with 7 bases aligning to TRBD1. The CDR3 extends over 19 amino acids. The germline gives CDR1 MDHEN, CDR2 SYDVKM. The J segment lost 0 bases and the V segment lost 2 bases, leaving 12 bases of the junction unmatched. The CDR3 DNA sequence: TGTGCCAGCAGTTTACACCCTTCGGGACAGCCTTCGAACACCGGGGAGCTGTTTTTT. This sequence encodes CASSLHPSGQPSNTGELFF. Full variable domain (missing parts from reference TRBV28 and TRBJ2-2): DVKVTQSSRYLVKRTGEKVFLECVQDMDHENMFWYRQDPGLGLRLIYFSYDVKMKEKGDIPEGYSVSREKKERFSLILESASTNQTSMYLCASSLHPSGQPSNTGELFFGEGSRLTVL.

The chain has TRBV5-1 and TRBJ2-1, with TRBD2 as a possible D gene (6 bases). This CDR3 contains 13 residues. CDR1 SGHRS and CDR2 YFSETQ come from the germline V gene. The V end lost 7 bases, the J end lost 4 bases, and 12 bases lay between the germline ends. The CDR3 bases are TGCGCCAGCGAGGAGGGCCTTTACAATGAGCAGTTCTTC. It translates to CASEEGLYNEQFF.

The CDR3 nucleotides are TGTGCCAGCAGCTTCCGCCGGGACTTAAAAAGCTCCTACAATGAGCAGTTCTTC. Residues: CASSFRRDLKSSYNEQFF. The rearrangement links TRBV7-8 to TRBJ2-1; D perhaps matches TRBD2 (6 bases). The CDR3 runs to 18 residues. V gave up 3 bases and J gave up 0 bases, with 18 bases separating them. Germline-derived CDR1 and CDR2 are SGHVS and FQNEAQ. Filled out from reference TRBV7-8 and TRBJ2-1, the complete variable domain reads GAGVSQSPRYKVAKRGQDVALRCDPISGHVSLFWYQQALGQGPEFLTYFQNEAQLDKSGLPSDRFFAERPEGSVSTLKIQRTQQEDSAVYLCASSFRRDLKSSYNEQFFGPGTRLTVL.

The CDR3 spells CASSYGLAGGTDTQYF. The CDR3 region has the DNA TGTGCCAGCAGCTACGGACTAGCGGGAGGCACAGATACGCAGTATTTT. The rearrangement links TRBV7-3 to TRBJ2-3; 13 bases are shared with TRBD2. Looked up from germline, CDR1 is SGHTA and CDR2 is FQGTGA. The length of the CDR3 is 16 residues. J was trimmed by 1 base and V by 4 bases; bases with no gene match: 2.

This clone was counted a few times. V gene TRBV27 combines with J gene TRBJ1-5, with D hard to call. The germline CDR1 and CDR2 sequences are MNHEY and SMNVEV (reference sequence). Trimming stripped 5 bases from V and 3 bases from J, with 26 bases between. The CDR3 loop spans 19 amino acids. DNA for the CDR3: TGTGCCAGCAGTACCGTTGCGGCGCTCTCTAGCCAAGACAATCAGCCCCAGCATTTT. It encodes CASSTVAALSSQDNQPQHF.

The chain carries TRBV30 and TRBJ1-2; D is ambiguous. CDR1 and CDR2 (germline): GTSNPN, SVGIG (reference sequence). CDR3 length equals 14 residues. The V end was cut by 0 bases, the J end by 5 bases, with 13 bases between. CDR3 sequence: CAWSVPEHIYGYTF. CDR3 coding DNA: TGTGCCTGGAGTGTACCGGAGCACATTTATGGCTACACCTTC. Using reference TRBV30 and TRBJ1-2 for the parts outside the CDR3, the full variable domain is SQTIHQWPATLVQPVGSPLSLECTVEGTSNPNLYWYRQAAGRGLQLLFYSVGIGQISSEVPQNLSASRPQDRQFILSSKKLLLSDSGFYLCAWSVPEHIYGYTFGSGTRLTVV.